Sequencing of this TCR beta chain was carried out in a study of blood T cell repertoires in COVID-19. Turning to the study itself: Samples came from the United States, Italy and Spain, spanning acute and convalescent COVID-19. PBMCs, B-cell-depleted T cells, or T cells provided the cDNA or gDNA that made up the material.

In regard to this clone: One junction end disagrees with the germline gene, perhaps due to a read error.

Followed longitudinally, the Seattle patients had been enrolled during active infection. Original processing methods: Estimation of nucleated cell counts relied on the amplification of reference gene primers. Repertoires were generated with immunoSEQ multiplex PCR, while TCRdb's copy carries only in-frame clones and drops some. V, J and clone size reflect that table, while D and trimming were determined from the DNA. Of about 260,000 clones detected, approximately 86% appear once; the ten largest clones hold approximately 5.3%. The germline V gene encodes CDR1 DFQATT and CDR2 SNEGSKA (reference sequence). The CDR3 length is 10 residues.

The chain carries TRBV20-1 and TRBJ1-2; D might be TRBD1 (6 bases). Sequencing input: peripheral blood. The sequence derives from a woman aged 60-75 years with COVID-19, enrolled during active disease. Here the CDR3 DNA reads TGCAGTGCTGCCGGGACACGCCTTCACTTC. This translates into CSAAGTRLHF.